This TCR beta chain derives from a study of blood T cell repertoires in COVID-19. The overall study: The analysed material was cDNA or gDNA that came from T cells, B-cell-depleted T cells, or PBMCs.

This clone was recorded a few times. Trimming took off 4 bases at V and 4 bases at J, with 9 bases between the two ends. The CDR3 is made up of 13 amino acids. CDR1 is SGDLS and CDR2 is YYNGEE in the germline V gene. Original handling: Amplification with reference gene primers provided the estimates of nucleated cell counts. Clones were read by immunoSEQ multiplex PCR, and TCRdb kept only the in-frame ones, dropping some. V and J calls and clone size are as listed in that table; D and trimming were resolved from the DNA. The sample holds 50,000 to 65,000 clones, around 82% seen once. Input material: peripheral blood. The chain is built from TRBV9 and TRBJ1-3, with D possibly matching TRBD1 (5 bases). The receptor's source is a human donor in a cohort sampled during active COVID-19. The CDR3 loop is CASSPGPGNTIYF. The CDR3 DNA is TGTGCCAGCAGCCCAGGGCCCGGAAACACCATATATTTT.